This T cell receptor (beta chain) stems from a study of cytomegalovirus exposure and HLA in healthy donors. Study summary: A later analysis reported the approximately 120 validation repertoires used the same platform as the roughly 700 first-cohort repertoires. Study-wide points: TCR beta chains numbering approximately 150 were designated cytomegalovirus-associated.

CDR1 and CDR2 from the germline V gene are SGHDT and YYEEEE. The CDR3 length is 13 residues. Between the trimmed V and J ends, which lost 4 bases and 5 bases, there was a span of 12 bases. As regards this clone: Its antigen is undetermined.

Assay used: immunoSEQ multiplex PCR; TCRdb lists only in-frame clones, some missing. The profile shows under 200,000 clones, approximately 96% of them singletons. The specimen was PBMCs. This clonotype was obtained from a woman between 18 and 30 years old in good health and CMV-seronegative. The chain has TRBV5-6 and TRBJ1-1, with TRBD1 as a possible D gene (5 bases). CDR3: CASSRDLGTEAFF. DNA of the CDR3: TGTGCCAGCAGCCGGGACTTGGGGACTGAAGCTTTCTTT.